The entry below gives a single T cell receptor (beta chain) sequence along with its context. Antigen unknown. Patients with chemo-refractory metastatic non-small-cell lung cancer received focal radiation plus CTLA-4 blockade with ipilimumab. This sample was included in a study of radiotherapy plus CTLA-4 blockade in lung cancer. Study details: The study recorded objective responses in 18% of patients and disease control in 25% to 35%. Findings and caveats of the study: Reports state that early shifts in blood T cell clones, with interferon-beta, best predicted response. After radiotherapy and ipilimumab, tumor-derived clones expanded in peripheral blood.

This table comes from immunoSEQ multiplex PCR, and its TCRdb copy is limited to in-frame clones, with some not included. The data contain around 95,000 clones, roughly 85% of them singletons. V was pared by 7 bases and J by 0 bases, with 16 bases between. The germline gives CDR1 MDHEN, CDR2 SYDVKM. This CDR3 comprises 15 residues. The chain employs TRBV28 and TRBJ2-7; either TRBD1 or TRBD2 may supply D (5 bases each). This sequence was found in a human donor with non-small cell lung cancer who had stable disease on radiotherapy plus ipilimumab. This specimen consisted of peripheral blood, obtained from a patient treated with radiotherapy plus ipilimumab. CDR3 bases: TGTGCCAGCACGAACGGGGCGGCCAGCTCCTACGAGCAGTACTTC. Translating gives CASTNGAASSYEQYF.